Listed below are T cell receptor beta chains from one sample, sequenced in a study of blood T cell repertoires in COVID-19. TCRdb's copy holds only in-frame clones and misses some; the assay was immunoSEQ multiplex PCR. The table lists a few hundred thousand clones, roughly 90% of them singletons. Sequenced sample: PBMCs or T cells enriched from blood (not recorded which). These receptors were obtained from a woman between 35 and 50 years old who had recovered from COVID-19. The CDR3 runs from the conserved cysteine through the conserved F or W. A D gene is named only where the DNA matches it firmly. Size is stated for part of the rows, as once, few or many counts, or as a class when the clone is expanded.

>TRBV19|TRBJ2-1|-|-|15
CASSSRALLHNEQFF
TGTGCCAGTAGTTCGCGGGCTCTCTTGCACAATGAGCAGTTCTTC
>TRBV19|TRBJ1-1|-|-|15
CASSPQGHQNTEAFF
TGTGCCAGTAGTCCGCAGGGACACCAGAACACTGAAGCTTTCTTT
>TRBV6-2/TRBV6-3|TRBJ1-1|-|-|12
CASSRRDTEAFF
TGTGCCAGCAGCCGCAGGGACACTGAAGCTTTCTTT
>TRBV6-2/TRBV6-3|TRBJ2-5|-|-|14
CASSSVLLRETQYF
TGTGCCAGCAGTTCCGTACTTCTGAGAGAGACCCAGTACTTC
>TRBV10-1|TRBJ1-1|-|-|12
CASSVRNTEAFF
TGCGCCAGCAGTGTCAGAAACACTGAAGCTTTCTTT
>TRBV9|TRBJ2-7|-|-|16
CASSPGHSVFEHEQYF
TGTGCCAGCAGCCCGGGACATTCTGTTTTTGAGCACGAGCAGTACTTC
>TRBV9|TRBJ2-7|-|-|18
CASSVYNSASRLTYEQYF
TGTGCCAGCAGCGTATATAATTCCGCTAGTCGGCTTACCTACGAGCAGTACTTC
>TRBV7-9|TRBJ2-5|-|TRBD1|18
CASSLGQGAEIWTETQYF
TGTGCCAGCAGCTTAGGACAGGGGGCGGAAATTTGGACAGAGACCCAGTACTTC
>TRBV5-1|TRBJ1-1|-|TRBD1|15
CASNNGQGAWTEAFF
TGCGCCAGCAACAACGGACAGGGGGCGTGGACTGAAGCTTTCTTT
>TRBV9|TRBJ1-6|-|-|16
CASSDGRSSYNSPLHF
TGTGCCAGCAGCGATGGAAGGAGCTCCTATAATTCACCCCTCCACTTT
>TRBV19|TRBJ1-1|-|-|15
CASSIGRGSNTEAFF
TGTGCCAGTAGTATAGGCAGGGGCTCTAACACTGAAGCTTTCTTT
>TRBV3-1/TRBV3-2|TRBJ1-2|-|TRBD1|15
CASSQEGQGGIGYTF
TGTGCCAGCAGCCAAGAAGGACAGGGGGGGATTGGCTACACCTTC
>TRBV10-3|TRBJ2-7|-|TRBD1|15
CAISEPTGGDYEQYF
TGTGCCATCAGTGAGCCGACAGGGGGCGACTACGAGCAGTACTTC
>TRBV25-1|TRBJ2-1|once|-|17
CASSESGRGAAYGEQFF
TGTGCCAGCAGTGAATCAGGGCGCGGGGCCGCGTATGGTGAGCAGTTCTTC
>TRBV6-2/TRBV6-3|TRBJ2-3|-|-|12
CASSPGTDTQYF
TGTGCCAGCAGTCCCGGGACAGATACGCAGTATTTT
>TRBV5-5|TRBJ2-7|few|-|12
CASSLRSYEQYF
TGTGCCAGCAGCTTGCGGAGCTACGAGCAGTACTTC
>TRBV6-5|TRBJ1-2|-|TRBD1|13
CASSYSTGDGYTF
TGTGCCAGCAGTTACAGTACAGGGGATGGCTACACCTTC
>TRBV5-4|TRBJ1-1|few|TRBD1|15
CASSLTGAMNTEAFF
TGTGCCAGCAGCTTGACAGGGGCAATGAACACTGAAGCTTTCTTT